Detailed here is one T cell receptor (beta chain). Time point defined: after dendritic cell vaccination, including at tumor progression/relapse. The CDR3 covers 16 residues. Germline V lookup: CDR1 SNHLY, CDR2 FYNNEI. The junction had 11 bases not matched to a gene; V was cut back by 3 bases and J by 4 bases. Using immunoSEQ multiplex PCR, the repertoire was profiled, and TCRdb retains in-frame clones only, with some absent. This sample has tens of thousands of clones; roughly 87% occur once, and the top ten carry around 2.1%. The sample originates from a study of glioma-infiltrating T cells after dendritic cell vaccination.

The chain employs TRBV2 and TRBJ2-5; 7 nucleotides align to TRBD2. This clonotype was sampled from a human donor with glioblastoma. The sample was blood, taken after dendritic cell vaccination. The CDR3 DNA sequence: TGTGCCAGCAGTGACCCCGTCCGGACTAGTGGAGAGACCCAGTACTTC. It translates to CASSDPVRTSGETQYF. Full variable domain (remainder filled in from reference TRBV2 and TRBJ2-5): EPEVTQTPSHQVTQMGQEVILRCVPISNHLYFYWYRQILGQKVEFLVSFYNNEISEKSEIFDDQFSVERPDGSNFTLKIRSTKLEDSAMYFCASSDPVRTSGETQYFGPGTRLLVL.